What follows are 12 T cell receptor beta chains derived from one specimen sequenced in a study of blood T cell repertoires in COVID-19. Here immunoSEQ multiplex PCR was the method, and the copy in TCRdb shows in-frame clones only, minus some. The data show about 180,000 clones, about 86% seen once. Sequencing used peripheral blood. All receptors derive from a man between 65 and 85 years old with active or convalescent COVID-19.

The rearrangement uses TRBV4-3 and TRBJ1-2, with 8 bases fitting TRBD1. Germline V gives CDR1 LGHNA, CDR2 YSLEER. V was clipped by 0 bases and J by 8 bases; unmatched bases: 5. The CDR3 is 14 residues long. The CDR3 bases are TGCGCCAGCAGCCAAGAGGACAGGGAGGTCGGCTACACCTTC. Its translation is CASSQEDREVGYTF.

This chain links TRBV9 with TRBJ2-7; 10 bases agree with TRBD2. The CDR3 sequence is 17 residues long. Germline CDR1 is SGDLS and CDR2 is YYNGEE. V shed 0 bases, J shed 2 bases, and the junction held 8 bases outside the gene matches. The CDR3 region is CASSVGLAGASTYEQYF. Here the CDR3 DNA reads TGTGCCAGCAGCGTAGGTCTAGCGGGGGCCTCGACCTACGAGCAGTACTTC.

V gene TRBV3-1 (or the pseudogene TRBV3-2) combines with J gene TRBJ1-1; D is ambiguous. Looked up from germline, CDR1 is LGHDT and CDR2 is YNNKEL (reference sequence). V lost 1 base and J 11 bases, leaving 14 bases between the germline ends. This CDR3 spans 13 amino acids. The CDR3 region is CASSQVLGPRAFF. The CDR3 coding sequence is TGTGCCAGCAGCCAAGTTCTAGGCCCGCGGGCTTTCTTT.

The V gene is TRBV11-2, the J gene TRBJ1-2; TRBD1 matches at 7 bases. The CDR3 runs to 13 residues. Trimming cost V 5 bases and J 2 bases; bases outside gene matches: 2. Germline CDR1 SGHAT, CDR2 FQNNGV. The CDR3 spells CASSQDRNYGYTF. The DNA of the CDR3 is TGTGCCAGCAGCCAGGACAGGAACTATGGCTACACCTTC.

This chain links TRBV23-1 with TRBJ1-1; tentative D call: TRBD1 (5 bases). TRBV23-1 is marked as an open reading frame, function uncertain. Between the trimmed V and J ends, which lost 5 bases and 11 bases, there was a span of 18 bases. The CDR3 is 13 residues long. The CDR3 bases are TGCGCCAGCAGTTATCGCCCTCAAGGGGTGGCTTTCTTT. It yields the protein CASSYRPQGVAFF.

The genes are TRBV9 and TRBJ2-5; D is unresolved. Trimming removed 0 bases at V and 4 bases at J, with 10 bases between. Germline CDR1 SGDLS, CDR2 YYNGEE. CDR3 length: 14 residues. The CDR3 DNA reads TGTGCCAGCAGCGTAGGTACAGCAGGAGAGACCCAGTACTTC. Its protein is CASSVGTAGETQYF.

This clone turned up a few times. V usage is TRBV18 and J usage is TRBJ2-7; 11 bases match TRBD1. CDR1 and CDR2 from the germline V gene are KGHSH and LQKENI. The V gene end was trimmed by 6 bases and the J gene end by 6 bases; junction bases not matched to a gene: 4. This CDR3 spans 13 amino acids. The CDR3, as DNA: TGTGCCAGCTCCCCCGGGACAGGGGGCGAGCAGTACTTC. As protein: CASSPGTGGEQYF.

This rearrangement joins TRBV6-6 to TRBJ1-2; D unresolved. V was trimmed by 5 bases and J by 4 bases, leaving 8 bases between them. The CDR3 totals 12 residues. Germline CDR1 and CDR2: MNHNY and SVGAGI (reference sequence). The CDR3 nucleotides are TGTGCCAGCAGTGGAGAGTCCTATGGCTACACCTTC. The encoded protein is CASSGESYGYTF.

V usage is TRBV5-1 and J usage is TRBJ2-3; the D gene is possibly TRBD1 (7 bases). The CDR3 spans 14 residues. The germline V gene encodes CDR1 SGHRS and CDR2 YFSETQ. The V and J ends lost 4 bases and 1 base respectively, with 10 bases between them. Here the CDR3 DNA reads TGCGCCAGCAGCGCGGGACAGCGCACAGATACGCAGTATTTT. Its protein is CASSAGQRTDTQYF.

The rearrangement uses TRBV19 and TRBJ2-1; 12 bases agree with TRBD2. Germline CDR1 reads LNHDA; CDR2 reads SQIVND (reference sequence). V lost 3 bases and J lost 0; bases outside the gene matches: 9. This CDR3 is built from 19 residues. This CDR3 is CASSIQLAGGFNSYNEQFF. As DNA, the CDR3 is TGTGCCAGTAGTATTCAGCTAGCGGGGGGGTTCAACTCCTACAATGAGCAGTTCTTC.

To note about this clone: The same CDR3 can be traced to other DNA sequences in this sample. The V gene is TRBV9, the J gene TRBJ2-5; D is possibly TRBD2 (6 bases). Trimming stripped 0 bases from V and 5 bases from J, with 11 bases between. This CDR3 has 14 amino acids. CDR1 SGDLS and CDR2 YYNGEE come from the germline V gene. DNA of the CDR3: TGTGCCAGCAGCGTAGACAGAGGAGGGGAGACCCAGTACTTC. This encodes CASSVDRGGETQYF.

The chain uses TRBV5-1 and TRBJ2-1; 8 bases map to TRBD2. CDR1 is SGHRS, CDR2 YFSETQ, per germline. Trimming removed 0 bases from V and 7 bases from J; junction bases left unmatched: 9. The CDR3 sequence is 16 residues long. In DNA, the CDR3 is TGCGCCAGCAGCTTGGGGTACAGCGGGAGTAATAATGAGCAGTTCTTC. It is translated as CASSLGYSGSNNEQFF.